The TCR beta chain under discussion was sequenced for a study of T cell responses to AZD1222 COVID-19 vaccine. Whole-study results and caveats: Most donors were white British, females outnumbered males, and clonal diversity was possibly underestimated.

Regarding this clone: Its specificity is unknown.

The data were produced by immunoSEQ multiplex PCR, yet TCRdb's version contains in-frame clones alone and is incomplete. This table has 95,000 to 150,000 clones, approximately 90% appearing once. With 9 bases clipped from V and 4 bases from J, the junction kept 5 bases outside the gene matches. The CDR3 has 12 amino acids. Germline lookup yields CDR1 WNHNN and CDR2 SYGVQD (reference sequence). The sample here was peripheral blood, taken on day 0 of AZD1222 vaccination. The chain employs TRBV10-1 and TRBJ1-2; 7 bases align to TRBD1. This clonotype was obtained from an adult in good health. CDR3 loop: CASMTGTYGYTF. CDR3 sequence (DNA): TGCGCCAGTATGACAGGGACCTATGGCTACACCTTC.